This T cell receptor (beta chain) appears in the sequencing data of a study of CD8 T cells in Susac syndrome. General study results and limits: TCR sequencing and HLA analysis covered a relatively small number of individuals.

The RNA, about 0.5 to 1 ug, was put through reverse transcription using random hexamers. immunoSEQ multiplex PCR amplified TCR beta CDR3 across 54 Vbeta, 13 Jbeta. Each CDR3 protein gets one entry after TCRdb re-called the immunoSEQ multiplex PCR reads with MiXCR. The sample comprises roughly 200,000 distinct CDR3 sequences, 95% of which are singletons, and approximately 0.082% rests with the top ten. TCR beta sequencing was performed on blood CD8+ and CD4+ T cells. The V gene lost 0 bases and the J gene lost 4 bases, with 13 bases spanning the gap. This CDR3 is 15 amino acids long. Germline-derived CDR1 and CDR2 are DFQATT and SNEGSKA (reference sequence). With regard to this clonotype: The target antigen is unknown.

The sample was CD4+ T cells from PBMCs. The TCR originated in a human donor with multiple sclerosis. The genes are TRBV20-1 and TRBJ2-1; D is undetermined. The CDR3 region has the DNA TGCAGTGCTAGAGATGGGCGCGGAGATTACAATGAGCAGTTCTTC. Translated: CSARDGRGDYNEQFF.